This TCR beta chain was observed in a study of CD8 T cells in Susac syndrome. RNA in amounts of roughly 0.45 to 1 ug was reverse transcribed with random hexamers. The amplification used immunoSEQ multiplex PCR on TCR beta CDR3; it spanned 54 Vbeta and 13 Jbeta. TCRdb called the immunoSEQ multiplex PCR reads again in MiXCR, with one record for every CDR3 protein. The sample lists some 150,000 distinct CDR3 sequences, less than 97% occurring once. TCR beta sequencing covered blood CD8+ and CD4+ T cells. The multiple sclerosis control group consisted of treatment-naive patients whose relapsing-remitting disease, which was either stable or active, fulfilled revised McDonald criteria. TEMRA cells were FACS-enriched, with CD8+ and CD4+ T cells isolated negatively. Germline assignment: CDR1 SQVTM and CDR2 ANQGSEA. The CDR3 has 14 amino acids. Trimming took off 3 bases at V and 0 bases at J, with 11 bases between the two ends.

The sequenced sample was CD8+ T cells from PBMCs. The chain is built from TRBV29-1 and TRBJ1-1, with D tentatively TRBD1 (6 bases). This TCR came from a human donor with multiple sclerosis. The CDR3 sequence: CSVEEQGLNTEAFF. The CDR3 region has the DNA TGCAGCGTTGAGGAGCAGGGGTTGAACACTGAAGCTTTCTTT.